This T cell receptor (beta chain) comes out of a study of beta chain features in type 1 diabetes. General study results and limits: Cells that show high TCR expression could be over-represented by cDNA sequencing. Shorter templates might be favored by PCR, and equally so in patients and in controls. Type 1 diabetes patients had moderately but significantly shorter TCRB CDR3s in all four CD4+ subsets. Insertion counts at VDJ junctions were lower in type 1 diabetes patients, who also showed more deletions there.

The whole isolated RNA underwent reverse transcription, so sequencing captured expressed TCRB transcripts. Reads from naive, central memory and regulatory T cell samples averaged about 3.9 million. The method was immunoSEQ multiplex PCR; TCRdb's version includes in-frame clones alone and lacks a portion of them. In the table there are some 150,000 clones, 9% of which are singletons. As for this clone: Its antigen remains unknown.

This clonotype was sampled from a woman aged 30 to 39 with type 1 diabetes. Sequenced: central memory CD4+ T cells from blood.

The CDR3 here is CASSLQGGGNTIYF. The CDR3 DNA follows: TGTGCCAGCAGCTTACAGGGAGGTGGAAACACCATATATTTT. V usage is TRBV11-2 and J usage is TRBJ1-3, with a possible D match to TRBD1 (5 bases). Germline V CDR1 and CDR2: SGHAT, FQNNGV. The CDR3 runs 14 residues. The V end was cut by 2 bases, the J end by 3 bases, with 8 bases between.